Presented here are 29 T cell receptor beta chains from one specimen sequenced in a study of blood T cell repertoires in COVID-19. Sequenced by immunoSEQ multiplex PCR; TCRdb stores in-frame clones only, minus some. This table holds some 130,000 clones, about 89% found once. Sequencing was done on a sample of peripheral blood. The receptors come from a woman aged 55-69 years with acute or convalescent COVID-19.

V gene TRBV3-1 (or the pseudogene TRBV3-2) combines with J gene TRBJ1-6; D not resolved. CDR3 length: 14 amino acids. V was pared by 5 bases and J by 0 bases, with 5 bases between. Germline CDR1 reads LGHDT; CDR2 reads YNNKEL (reference sequence). CDR3 in amino acids: CASSDTSYNSPLHF. CDR3 nucleotide sequence: TGTGCCAGCAGCGACACCTCCTATAATTCACCCCTCCACTTT.

The V and J genes are TRBV5-1 and TRBJ2-5; 14 bases fit TRBD2. Trimming took 5 bases from V and 4 from J; bases not matched to a gene: 4. Per germline, CDR1 SGHRS and CDR2 YFSETQ. The CDR3 spans 15 residues. The CDR3 sequence is CASRGLAGAGETQYF. CDR3 DNA: TGCGCCAGCAGGGGACTAGCGGGAGCGGGAGAGACCCAGTACTTC.

The chain has TRBV6-5 and TRBJ1-6; 9 bases align to TRBD1. The CDR3 runs 13 residues. Germline V gives CDR1 MNHEY, CDR2 SVGAGI. The ends lost 6 bases at V and 9 bases at J; junction bases unmatched: 3. The CDR3 sequence is CASRGQGLSPLHF. CDR3 DNA: TGTGCCAGCAGGGGACAGGGACTTTCACCCCTCCACTTT.

This chain uses TRBV6-5 with TRBJ2-2; 7 nucleotides match TRBD1. V lost 11 bases and J lost 5; bases outside the gene matches: 5. From germline, CDR1 is MNHEY and CDR2 SVGAGI. There are 12 residues in the CDR3. CDR3 amino acids: CAGKTGTGELFF. The CDR3 coding sequence is TGTGCCGGAAAGACAGGGACCGGGGAGCTGTTTTTT.

This chain connects TRBV5-1 to TRBJ2-3; 9 bases map to TRBD2. The germline CDR1 and CDR2 sequences are SGHRS and YFSETQ. Trimming took 5 bases from V and 4 from J; bases not matched to a gene: 14. This CDR3 comprises 17 residues. The CDR3 region is CASRISSSGIVADTQYF. As DNA, the CDR3 is TGCGCCAGCAGAATCTCTTCTAGCGGGATCGTGGCAGATACGCAGTATTTT.

This chain uses TRBV7-2 with TRBJ2-1; tentative D call: TRBD1 (6 bases). The V gene lost 3 bases and the J gene lost 9 bases, with 12 bases spanning the gap. This CDR3 comprises 13 residues. Germline assignment: CDR1 SGHTA and CDR2 FQGNSA. The CDR3 DNA is TGTGCCAGCAGCTTCAGGGGAAGCCCTGAGCAGTTCTTC. Translated, it gives CASSFRGSPEQFF.

The chain recombines TRBV19 with TRBJ1-5; D ambiguous. The CDR3 is 14 amino acids. Trimming cost V 2 bases and J 4 bases, with 9 bases left between them. Germline V lookup: CDR1 LNHDA, CDR2 SQIVND (reference sequence). The CDR3 sequence is CASSIWRLNQPQHF. The CDR3 DNA is TGTGCCAGTAGTATATGGAGGCTTAATCAGCCCCAGCATTTT. Full variable domain (missing parts from reference TRBV19 and TRBJ1-5): DGGITQSPKYLFRKEGQNVTLSCEQNLNHDAMYWYRQDPGQGLRLIYYSQIVNDFQKGDIAEGYSVSREKKESFPLTVTSAQKNPTAFYLCASSIWRLNQPQHFGDGTRLSIL.

V gene TRBV21-1 combines with J gene TRBJ2-3; the DNA was not used to check the table's D call, TRBD1. TRBV21-1 is described as a pseudogene. The CDR3 spans 14 residues. CDR3 in DNA: TGTGCCAGCAGCAATAACGTGGCTGTTGATACGCAGTATTTT. It codes for CASSNNVAVDTQYF.

This clone was picked up one time. The chain uses TRBV6-2 or TRBV6-3 and TRBJ2-7, with TRBD2 matching 9 bases. This CDR3 is built from 17 residues. CDR1 and CDR2 from the germline V gene are MNHEY and SVGEGT. With 6 bases clipped from V and 2 bases from J, the junction kept 14 bases outside the gene matches. This CDR3 is CASRPSSGKTLTYEQYF. Here the CDR3 DNA reads TGTGCCAGCAGACCTTCTAGCGGGAAGACTCTTACCTACGAGCAGTACTTC.

The chain joins TRBV7-8 to TRBJ2-2, with a tentative D call TRBD2 (7 bases). Trimming left V 6 bases short and J 6 bases short, with 14 bases between. Germline V lookup: CDR1 SGHVS, CDR2 FQNEAQ. The CDR3 spans 14 residues. The CDR3 region is CASSYREGAGELFF. In DNA form, the CDR3 reads TGTGCCAGCAGTTACAGGGAGGGGGCCGGGGAGCTGTTTTTT.

The rearrangement joins TRBV28 to TRBJ1-5; tentatively, D is TRBD1 (5 bases). Germline values: CDR1 MDHEN, CDR2 SYDVKM. The CDR3 totals 18 residues. V was clipped by 4 bases and J by 11 bases, with 30 bases between them. DNA of the CDR3: TGTGCCAGCAGTTCCGACGTCCAGTCTGGGGGGGGACTAAGGGCCCAGCATTTT. Protein sequence: CASSSDVQSGGGLRAQHF.

As for this clone: Additional DNA sequences in this sample encode the identical CDR3. This chain uses TRBV5-4 with TRBJ2-3, with D perhaps TRBD2 (5 bases). This CDR3 is built from 15 residues. Per the germline V gene, CDR1 is SGHNT and CDR2 is YYREEE (reference sequence). V shed 4 bases and J shed 4 bases, with 16 bases lying between them. The CDR3 protein is CASSRPGLRSDTQYF. CDR3 coding DNA: TGTGCCAGCAGCCGCCCAGGACTCCGCTCAGATACGCAGTATTTT.

The chain employs TRBV2 and TRBJ2-1; 7 nucleotides align to TRBD1. This CDR3 has 14 residues. CDR1 is SNHLY and CDR2 is FYNNEI in the germline V gene. V dropped 6 bases and J dropped 6; count of bases not matched to a gene: 8. Here the CDR3 DNA reads TGTGCCAGCAGGAGGACAGGTACTACCAATGAGCAGTTCTTC. It translates to CASRRTGTTNEQFF.

The chain recombines TRBV19 with TRBJ1-1; no clear D. Trimming pared 6 bases from V and 2 bases from J, leaving 13 bases between. The length of the CDR3 is 14 residues. Germline V gene lookup returns CDR1 LNHDA and CDR2 SQIVND (reference sequence). CDR3 amino acids: CASRRFSFNTEAFF. The CDR3 DNA reads TGTGCCAGTAGGCGGTTTTCCTTCAACACTGAAGCTTTCTTT.

The rearrangement links TRBV9 to TRBJ2-7; D unclear. The V and J ends lost 4 bases and 2 bases respectively, with 10 bases between them. Germline assignment: CDR1 SGDLS and CDR2 YYNGEE. The CDR3 sequence is 13 residues long. The CDR3 loop reads CASSPAGAYEQYF. CDR3 DNA: TGTGCCAGCAGCCCCGCCGGAGCCTACGAGCAGTACTTC.

The rearrangement joins TRBV11-2 to TRBJ1-3; the match to TRBD1 covers 7 bases. CDR3 size: 16 residues. The junction had 12 bases not matched to a gene; V was cut back by 6 bases and J by 4 bases. Germline V gene lookup returns CDR1 SGHAT and CDR2 FQNNGV. The CDR3 DNA reads TGTGCCAGCAGGCCCCTAAACAGGGGTCGGGGAAACACCATATATTTT. Translating it yields CASRPLNRGRGNTIYF.

The chain is built from TRBV3-1 (or the pseudogene TRBV3-2) and TRBJ2-7; possibly TRBD2 for D (5 bases). Germline-derived CDR1 and CDR2 are LGHDT and YNNKEL (reference sequence). This CDR3 contains 13 residues. V was shortened by 3 bases and J by 4 bases, with 10 bases between the two germline ends. The DNA for the CDR3 is TGTGCCAGCAGCCAGAGGGTGGGATACGAGCAGTACTTC. It codes for CASSQRVGYEQYF.

V and J are TRBV19 and TRBJ2-2; 10 nucleotides match TRBD2. CDR1 and CDR2 (germline): LNHDA, SQIVND (reference sequence). The CDR3 length is 18 residues. Trimming took 5 bases from V and 2 from J; bases not matched to a gene: 11. CDR3 region: CASSSRPSGSFNTGELFF. In DNA, the CDR3 is TGTGCCAGTAGTTCCCGGCCTAGCGGGAGCTTTAACACCGGGGAGCTGTTTTTT.

The chain recombines TRBV10-3 with TRBJ1-6, with TRBD1 as a possible D gene (5 bases). With 1 base removed from V and 10 bases from J, the gap between germline ends came to 14 bases. The germline V gene has CDR1 ENHRY and CDR2 SYGVKD. This CDR3 contains 15 residues. The CDR3 sequence is CAISELRQGGSPLHF. CDR3 bases: TGTGCCATCAGTGAGTTGAGGCAGGGAGGCTCACCCCTCCACTTT.

The V and J genes are TRBV2 and TRBJ2-1; 8 nucleotides line up with TRBD2. In germline, CDR1 is SNHLY, CDR2 FYNNEI. The J segment lost 4 bases and the V segment lost 7 bases, leaving 6 bases of the junction unmatched. The CDR3 has 14 residues. The CDR3 nucleotides are TGTGCCAGCATCTCCGGGAGGGGGTACAATGAGCAGTTCTTC. It translates to CASISGRGYNEQFF.

CDR3 nucleotides: TGTGCCACGGACAGGGGGAACACTGAAGCTTTCTTT. Amino acid sequence: CATDRGNTEAFF. This chain joins TRBV6-5 and TRBJ1-1, with TRBD1 identical over 9 bases. J lost 1 base, V lost 10 bases, and 1 base had no gene match. This CDR3 has 12 amino acids. CDR1 is MNHEY, CDR2 SVGAGI, per germline.

This sequence joins TRBV19 and TRBJ1-2, with D perhaps TRBD1 (6 bases). Germline V gene data show CDR1 as LNHDA and CDR2 as SQIVND (reference sequence). This CDR3 has 14 residues. The ends were cut back, 7 bases at V and 2 bases at J, with 14 bases in the middle. The chain's CDR3 is CASNHRGGNYGYTF. For the CDR3, the DNA is TGTGCCAGTAACCACCGGGGGGGCAACTATGGCTACACCTTC.

This clone was seen only once. V usage is TRBV27 and J usage is TRBJ1-5; 8 nucleotides match TRBD1. Losses at the gene ends were 4 bases for V and 6 bases for J; bases not matched to a gene: 11. Looked up from germline, CDR1 is MNHEY and CDR2 is SMNVEV (reference sequence). CDR3 length equals 16 residues. CDR3 residues: CASSSSQGELIQPQHF. CDR3 DNA: TGTGCCAGCAGTTCCTCACAGGGGGAACTTATTCAGCCCCAGCATTTT.

The chain links TRBV18 to TRBJ1-3; 9 bases line up with TRBD1. CDR1 is KGHSH, CDR2 LQKENI, per germline. CDR3 size: 16 residues. V gave up 3 bases and J gave up 2 bases; unmatched junction bases: 5. CDR3 loop: CASSPRTGATGNTIYF. CDR3 coding DNA: TGTGCCAGCTCACCCCGGACAGGGGCCACTGGAAACACCATATATTTT.

This clone came up once. CDR3 loop: CASRQAPNTIYF. CDR3 DNA: TGTGCCAGCAGACAGGCGCCCAACACCATATATTTT. The chain carries TRBV2 and TRBJ1-3, with D perhaps matching TRBD1 (5 bases). CDR3 length: 12 residues. Germline assignment: CDR1 SNHLY and CDR2 FYNNEI. V was trimmed by 6 bases and J by 7 bases, leaving 10 bases between them.

The chain couples TRBV2 to TRBJ2-3; unclear D gene. Germline V gene sequence: CDR1 SNHLY, CDR2 FYNNEI. The V and J ends lost 4 bases and 4 bases respectively, with 6 bases between them. The CDR3 runs to 12 residues. CDR3 in amino acids: CASSGRPDTQYF. CDR3 nucleotide sequence: TGTGCCAGCAGTGGGAGACCAGATACGCAGTATTTT. Together with reference TRBV2 and TRBJ2-3, the CDR3 gives the full variable domain: EPEVTQTPSHQVTQMGQEVILRCVPISNHLYFYWYRQILGQKVEFLVSFYNNEISEKSEIFDDQFSVERPDGSNFTLKIRSTKLEDSAMYFCASSGRPDTQYFGPGTRLTVL.

The rearrangement joins TRBV2 to TRBJ2-1; 8 bases align to TRBD2. This CDR3 is built from 17 residues. Germline assignment: CDR1 SNHLY and CDR2 FYNNEI. V shed 2 bases and J 7 bases; nucleotides not matched to a gene: 13. The CDR3 DNA sequence: TGTGCCAGCAGTGAATCGGTCGGGAGGGCCATCTTAAATGAGCAGTTCTTC. The encoded protein is CASSESVGRAILNEQFF.

The chain carries TRBV19 and TRBJ2-5; D remains ambiguous. This CDR3 contains 15 residues. V shed 10 bases and J shed 5 bases, with 23 bases lying between them. Germline assignment: CDR1 LNHDA and CDR2 SQIVND (reference sequence). Here the CDR3 reads CATQGSRLGLETQYF. CDR3 nucleotide sequence: TGTGCCACACAAGGTAGTCGCCTTGGGCTCGAGACCCAGTACTTC.

The rearrangement uses TRBV2 and TRBJ2-3, with a tentative D call TRBD2 (5 bases). V dropped 10 bases and J dropped 1 base, with 18 bases sitting between them. The CDR3 is 15 residues long. Germline V gene lookup returns CDR1 SNHLY and CDR2 FYNNEI. This CDR3 is CANSRTPLGTDTQYF. DNA for the CDR3: TGTGCCAACTCCCGGACTCCGCTCGGCACAGATACGCAGTATTTT.